This TCR beta chain originates from a study of T cells after yellow fever vaccination. Looked up from germline, CDR1 is SEHNR and CDR2 is FQNEAQ (reference sequence). V was clipped by 4 bases and J by 6 bases, with 10 bases between them. CDR3 size: 14 residues. General observations from the study: Compared with primary, the secondary response was weaker and peaked at day 5, not 15. Re-detected after boosting: most primary clones, 96% of CD4 and roughly 90% of CD8.

As regards this clonotype: What it binds is unknown. A much bigger clone sits one base away, suggesting this may be a read error.

TCR cDNA was made by 5'RACE template switching, adding a universal primer site and UMIs. From the 5' RACE reads, TCRdb called clonotypes with MiXCR, one entry per CDR3 protein. The table includes some 350,000 distinct CDR3 sequences, around a tenth detected once. This receptor was taken from a young man who received the YFV17D yellow fever vaccine. J is TRBJ1-6 and V is TRBV7-9; D gene ambiguous. The sample here was PBMCs, taken on the day of the first yellow fever vaccination. CDR3 in DNA: TGTGCCAGCAGCTGGGAGTACACTAATTCACCCCTCCACTTT. It translates to CASSWEYTNSPLHF.